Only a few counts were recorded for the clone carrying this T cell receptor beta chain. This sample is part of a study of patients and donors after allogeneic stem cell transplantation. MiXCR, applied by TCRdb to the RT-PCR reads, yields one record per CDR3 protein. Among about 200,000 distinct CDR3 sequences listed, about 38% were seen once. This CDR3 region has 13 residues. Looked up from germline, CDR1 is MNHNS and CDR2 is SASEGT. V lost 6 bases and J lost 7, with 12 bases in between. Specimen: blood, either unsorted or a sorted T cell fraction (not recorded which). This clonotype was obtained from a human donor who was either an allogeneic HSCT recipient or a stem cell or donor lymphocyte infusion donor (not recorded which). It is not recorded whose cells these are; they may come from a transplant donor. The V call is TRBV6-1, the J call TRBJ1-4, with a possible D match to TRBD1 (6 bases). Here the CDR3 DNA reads TGTGCCAGCAGACCAGGGGTTAGTGAAAAACTGTTTTTT. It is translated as CASRPGVSEKLFF.